Listed below are T cell receptor beta chains from one sample, sequenced in a study of identical twins. TCRdb recomputed calls from the 5' RACE reads with MiXCR, one row per CDR3 protein. The sample has approximately 230,000 distinct CDR3 sequences, over 5.5% seen once. In addition, the sample was reused for a study of T cells expressing NK-cell markers.

Sample: CD8+ T cells sorted from blood. The source of these receptors is a woman aged 18-29 years in good health. CDR3s include the opening cysteine and the closing phenylalanine or tryptophan.

TRBV5-5,TRBJ1-2,15,CASSLEGRVVFGYTF
TRBV10-1,TRBJ2-2,15,CASQGPGTAGGELFF
TRBV6-2/TRBV6-3,TRBJ2-1,15,CASSYRDGAYNEQFF
TRBV7-9,TRBJ2-7,12,CASSSDSREQYF
TRBV3-1,TRBJ2-7,16,CASSPPGPVLTYEQYF
TRBV27,TRBJ2-7,14,CASSTGTGPHEQYF
TRBV7-9,TRBJ1-1,14,CASSLGSTNTEAFF
TRBV5-1,TRBJ1-1,14,CASSLEGKKTEAFF
TRBV12-3/TRBV12-4,TRBJ2-7,13,CASKVAGEVEQYF
TRBV9,TRBJ2-1,13,CASGGGLVHEQFF
TRBV4-3,TRBJ2-1,11,CASSVAGEQFF
TRBV6-1,TRBJ2-2,14,CASTPGVNTGELFF
TRBV7-6,TRBJ2-1,15,CASSLRGGVYNEQFF
TRBV27,TRBJ2-1,15,CASSPASEAGAEQFF
TRBV9,TRBJ1-2,12,CASSFSGGGYTF
TRBV9,TRBJ2-5,15,CASSVGAGNLETQYF
TRBV6-2/TRBV6-3,TRBJ1-5,14,CASSSGWSSQPQHF
TRBV12-3/TRBV12-4,TRBJ2-1,17,CASTIRGGPGLRDEQFF